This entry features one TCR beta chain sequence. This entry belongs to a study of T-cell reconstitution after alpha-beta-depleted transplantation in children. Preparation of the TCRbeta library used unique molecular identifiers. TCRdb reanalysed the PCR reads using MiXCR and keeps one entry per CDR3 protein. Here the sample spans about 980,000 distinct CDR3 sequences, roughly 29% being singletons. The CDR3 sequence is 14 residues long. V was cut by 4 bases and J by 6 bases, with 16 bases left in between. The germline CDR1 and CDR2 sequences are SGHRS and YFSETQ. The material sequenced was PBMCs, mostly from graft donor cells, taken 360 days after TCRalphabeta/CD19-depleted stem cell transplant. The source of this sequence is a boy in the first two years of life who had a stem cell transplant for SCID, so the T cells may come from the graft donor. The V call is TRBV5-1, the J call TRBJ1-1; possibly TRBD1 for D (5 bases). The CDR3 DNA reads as TGCGCCAGCAGCAATACGGGACGCGGCCCTGAAGCTTTCTTT. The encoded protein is CASSNTGRGPEAFF.